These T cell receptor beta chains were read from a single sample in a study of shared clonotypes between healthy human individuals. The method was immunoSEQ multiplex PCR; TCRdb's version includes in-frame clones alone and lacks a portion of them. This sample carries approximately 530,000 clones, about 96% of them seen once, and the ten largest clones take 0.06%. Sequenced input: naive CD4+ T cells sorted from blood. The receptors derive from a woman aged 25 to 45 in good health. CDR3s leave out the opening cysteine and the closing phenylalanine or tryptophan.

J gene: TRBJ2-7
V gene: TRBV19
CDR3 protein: ASSFRTSGSYEQY

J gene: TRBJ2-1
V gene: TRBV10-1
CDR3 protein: ASSESWLAGVRNEQF

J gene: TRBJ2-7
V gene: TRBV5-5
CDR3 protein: ASSFILAGGPLYSYEQY

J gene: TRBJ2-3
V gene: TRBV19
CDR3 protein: ASSGLITQY

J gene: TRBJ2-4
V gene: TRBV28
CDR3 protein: ASTNRRGGNIQY

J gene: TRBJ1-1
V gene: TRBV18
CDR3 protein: ASSPVVSGTEAF

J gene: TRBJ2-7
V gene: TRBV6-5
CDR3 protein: ATSRTSGSFFEQY

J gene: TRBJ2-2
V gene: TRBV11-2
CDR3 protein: ASTLGAGDTGELF

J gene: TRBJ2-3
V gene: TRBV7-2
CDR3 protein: ASSPPTDTQY

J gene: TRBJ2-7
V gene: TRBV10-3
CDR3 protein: AIRGQVSVEQY

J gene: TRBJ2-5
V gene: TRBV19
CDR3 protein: ASEETGGTLQQY

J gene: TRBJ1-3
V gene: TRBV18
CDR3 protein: ASSDMDGASGNTIY

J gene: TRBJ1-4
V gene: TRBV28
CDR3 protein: ASTKGGNFGEKLF

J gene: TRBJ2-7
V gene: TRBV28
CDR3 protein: ASSTQIYEQY

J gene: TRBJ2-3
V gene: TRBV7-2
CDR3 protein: ASSTKFGPDTQY

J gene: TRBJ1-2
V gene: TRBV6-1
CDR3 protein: ASSLSLGPDYGYT

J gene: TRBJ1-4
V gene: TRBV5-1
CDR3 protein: ASSLRTDDEKLF

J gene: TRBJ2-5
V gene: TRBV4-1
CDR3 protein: ASSLLGLAAFEQY

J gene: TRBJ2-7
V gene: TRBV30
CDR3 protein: AWKGGGTYEQY

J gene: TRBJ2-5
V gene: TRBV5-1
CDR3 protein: ASSPGTFETQY

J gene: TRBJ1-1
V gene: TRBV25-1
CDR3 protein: ASSPGRGQHVAF

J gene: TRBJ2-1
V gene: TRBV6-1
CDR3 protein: ASSERRTGPVGEQF

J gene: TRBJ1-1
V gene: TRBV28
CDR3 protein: ASSFYRGSAEAF

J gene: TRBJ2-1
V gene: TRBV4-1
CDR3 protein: ASSLEREASSYNEQF

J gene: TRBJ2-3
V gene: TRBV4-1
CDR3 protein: ASSQEALNQGRKQY

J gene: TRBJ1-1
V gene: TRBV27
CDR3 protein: ASRGQGWGEAF

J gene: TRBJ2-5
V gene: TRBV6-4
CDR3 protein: ASMNASGRAETQY

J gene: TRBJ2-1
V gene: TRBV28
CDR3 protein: ASSFLNEQF

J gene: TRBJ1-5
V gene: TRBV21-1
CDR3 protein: ASSKANASRDLGGNQPQH

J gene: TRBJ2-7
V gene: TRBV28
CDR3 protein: ASSPLGDSYEQY

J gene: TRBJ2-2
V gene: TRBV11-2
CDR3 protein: ASSPRGATNTGELF